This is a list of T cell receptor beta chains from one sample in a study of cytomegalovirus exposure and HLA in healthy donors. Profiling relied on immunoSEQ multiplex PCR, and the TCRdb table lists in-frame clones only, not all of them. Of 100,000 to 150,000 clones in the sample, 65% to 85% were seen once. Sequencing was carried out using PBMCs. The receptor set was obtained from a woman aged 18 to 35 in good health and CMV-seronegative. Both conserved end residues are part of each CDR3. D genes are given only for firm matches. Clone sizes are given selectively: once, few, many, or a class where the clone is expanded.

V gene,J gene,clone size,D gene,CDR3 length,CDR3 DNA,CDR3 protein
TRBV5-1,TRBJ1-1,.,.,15,TGCGCCAGCAGCCCCCCAGGCCGGGGTGGATCTGAAGCTTTCTTT,CASSPPGRGGSEAFF
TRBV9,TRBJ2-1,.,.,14,TGTGCCAGCAGCGTAGAGGCTAGCACATATGAGCAGTTCTTC,CASSVEASTYEQFF
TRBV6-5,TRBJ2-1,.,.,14,TGTGCCAGCAGTTACGGGGGGATATACAATGAGCAGTTCTTC,CASSYGGIYNEQFF
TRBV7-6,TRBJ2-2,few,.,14,TGTGCCAGCAGCCCCCACTCGAACACCGGGGAGCTGTTTTTT,CASSPHSNTGELFF
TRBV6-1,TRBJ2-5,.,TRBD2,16,TGTGCCAGCAGTGCAGGGACTAGCGGGAGGACAGAGACCCAGTACTTC,CASSAGTSGRTETQYF
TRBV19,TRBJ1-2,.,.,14,TGTGCCAGTAGTATAAGTAGGGCAGGGGTTGGCTACACCTTC,CASSISRAGVGYTF
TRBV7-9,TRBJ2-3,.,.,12,TGTGCCATCGCAGACGACTTAAATACGCAGTATTTT,CAIADDLNTQYF
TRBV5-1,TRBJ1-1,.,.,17,TGCGCCAGCAGCTTGGCCCTTGTGGGGCAGGCGAACACTGAAGCTTTCTTT,CASSLALVGQANTEAFF
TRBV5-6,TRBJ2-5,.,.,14,TGTGCCAGCAGTCTAGACCCGAAACAAGAGACCCAGTACTTC,CASSLDPKQETQYF
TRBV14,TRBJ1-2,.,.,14,TGTGTCTCTACCCCAGGCGGGGGCAACTATGGCTACACCTTC,CVSTPGGGNYGYTF
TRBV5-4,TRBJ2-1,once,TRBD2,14,TGTGCCAGCAGCTTAGAGCGGGACTACAATGAGCAGTTCTTC,CASSLERDYNEQFF
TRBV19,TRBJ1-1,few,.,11,TGTGCCAGTAGTATAGCTATTGAAGCTTTCTTT,CASSIAIEAFF
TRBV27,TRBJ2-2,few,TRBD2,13,TGTGCCAGCAGTACCCTACCGGGACTAGCCCTGTTTTTT,CASSTLPGLALFF
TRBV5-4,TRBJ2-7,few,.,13,TGTGCCAGCAGCCTCGACGGGTCCTACGAGCAGTACTTC,CASSLDGSYEQYF
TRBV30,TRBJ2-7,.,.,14,TGTGCCTGGACAGGTGCTAGCCTACCGCGCGAGCAGTACTTC,CAWTGASLPREQYF
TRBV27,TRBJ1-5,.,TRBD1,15,TGTGCCAGCAGTTTGGGTCAGGGGGCAAGTCAGCCCCAGCATTTT,CASSLGQGASQPQHF
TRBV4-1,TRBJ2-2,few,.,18,TGCGCCAGCAGCCAGAGCGTATTCGGGAGAGCGAACACCGGGGAGCTGTTTTTT,CASSQSVFGRANTGELFF
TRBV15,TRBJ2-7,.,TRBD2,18,TGTGCCACCAGCAGACCCCGACGTCAGCGGGAGCTCTCCTACGAGCAGTACTTC,CATSRPRRQRELSYEQYF
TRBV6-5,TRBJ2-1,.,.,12,TGTGCCAGCAGTCTCCGGGGCAATGAGCAGTTCTTC,CASSLRGNEQFF
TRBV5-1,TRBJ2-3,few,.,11,TGCGCCAGCAGCTTGGACTATACGCAGTATTTT,CASSLDYTQYF
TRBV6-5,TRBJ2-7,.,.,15,TGTGCCAGCAGACCCGCAGGGGCAGGGAACCACGAGCAGTACTTC,CASRPAGAGNHEQYF
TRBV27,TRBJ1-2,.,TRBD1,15,TGTGCCAGCAGTTTTGTCGGCGCCAGGGGGACAAAGGGCACCTTC,CASSFVGARGTKGTF
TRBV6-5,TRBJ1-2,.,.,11,TGTGCCAGCTCGCAGGGCCATGGCTACACCTTC,CASSQGHGYTF
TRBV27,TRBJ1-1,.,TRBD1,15,TGTGCCAGCAGTTCCAGGACAGGATCGAACACTGAAGCTTTCTTT,CASSSRTGSNTEAFF
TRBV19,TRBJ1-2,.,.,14,TGTGCCAGTAGTATAGGGGGACTAAACTATGGCTACACCTTC,CASSIGGLNYGYTF
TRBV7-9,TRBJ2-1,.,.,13,TGTGCCAGCAGCATCGGACTGAGGGATGAGCAGTTCTTC,CASSIGLRDEQFF
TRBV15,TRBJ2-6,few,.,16,TGTGCCACCAGCAGAGTGGAGGGCTCTGGGGCCAACGTCCTGACTTTC,CATSRVEGSGANVLTF
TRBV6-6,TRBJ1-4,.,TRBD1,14,TGTGCCAGCAGTTACGGGACAGGGGGCGAAAAACTGTTTTTT,CASSYGTGGEKLFF
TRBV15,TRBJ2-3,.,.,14,TGTGCCACCAGCAGAGATAAAACAGAAGATACGCAGTATTTT,CATSRDKTEDTQYF
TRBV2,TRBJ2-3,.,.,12,TGTGCCAGCAGTTTGACTAGTCCCTGGAGGTATTTT,CASSLTSPWRYF
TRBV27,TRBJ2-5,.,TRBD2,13,TGTGCCAGCAGGAGCGGGAGATTAGAGACCCAGTACTTC,CASRSGRLETQYF
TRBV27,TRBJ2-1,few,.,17,TGTGCCAGCAGTTTTCGGCAGGGTCCCCTTTCCTACAATGAGCAGTTCTTC,CASSFRQGPLSYNEQFF
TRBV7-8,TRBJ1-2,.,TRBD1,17,TGTGCCAGCAGCCATCGGGTGGGAACAGGGGCAGTCGATGGCTACACCTTC,CASSHRVGTGAVDGYTF
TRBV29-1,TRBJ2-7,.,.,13,TGCAGCGCTTCCCCCCGGGGGTTAGTCGAGCAGTACTTC,CSASPRGLVEQYF
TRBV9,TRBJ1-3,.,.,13,TGTGCCAGCAGCGCAGACTCTGGAAACACCATATATTTT,CASSADSGNTIYF
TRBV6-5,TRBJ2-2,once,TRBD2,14,TGTGCCAGCACGGGGGGAGTCGCGACCGGGGAGCTGTTTTTT,CASTGGVATGELFF
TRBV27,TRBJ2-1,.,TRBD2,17,TGTGCCAGCAGTTTGTACCCTAGCGGGAGCTCCTACAATGAGCAGTTCTTC,CASSLYPSGSSYNEQFF
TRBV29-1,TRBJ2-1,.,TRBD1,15,TGCAGCGTTTGGGGGGGGACAGGGGTCAACAATGAGCAGTTCTTC,CSVWGGTGVNNEQFF
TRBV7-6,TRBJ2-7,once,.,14,TGTGCCAGCAATCTAGGGGACAAGTTTGGAGAGCAGTACTTC,CASNLGDKFGEQYF
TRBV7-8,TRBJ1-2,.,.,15,TGTGCCAGCAGCTCTTCCTGGACTCTCGGCTGGAGCTACACCTTC,CASSSSWTLGWSYTF
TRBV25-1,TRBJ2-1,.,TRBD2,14,TGTGCCAGCAGTGCAGGACTAGCGGGAGGGCCGGGGTTCTTC,CASSAGLAGGPGFF
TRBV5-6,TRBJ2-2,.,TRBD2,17,TGTGCCAGCAGCTTGTTCTCGCGGGGGGAGAACACCGGGGAGCTGTTTTTT,CASSLFSRGENTGELFF
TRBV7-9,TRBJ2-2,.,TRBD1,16,TGTGCCAGCAGCTCGGGGACAGGGGGTAACACCGGGGAGCTGTTTTTT,CASSSGTGGNTGELFF
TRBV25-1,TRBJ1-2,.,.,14,TGTGCCAGCAGTGAATTCTCCGGTAACTATGGCTACACCTTC,CASSEFSGNYGYTF
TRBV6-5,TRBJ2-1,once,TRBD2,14,TGTGCCAGCAGTTACGCTCCTAGCGGGAACAAGCAGTTCTTC,CASSYAPSGNKQFF
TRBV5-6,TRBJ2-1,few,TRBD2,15,TGTGCCAGCAGCATTAGCGGGAGTCGATACAATGAGCAGTTCTTC,CASSISGSRYNEQFF
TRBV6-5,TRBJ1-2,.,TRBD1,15,TGTGCCAGCATTGAGGACAGGAACTCTAACTATGGCTACACCTTC,CASIEDRNSNYGYTF
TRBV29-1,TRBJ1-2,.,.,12,TGCAGCGTTGATTTCAGGGGTAGTGGCTACACCTTC,CSVDFRGSGYTF
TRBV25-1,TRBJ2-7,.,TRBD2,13,TGTGCCAGCAGTGAAAGACTAGCCGACGAGCAGTACTTC,CASSERLADEQYF
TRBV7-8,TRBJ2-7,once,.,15,TGTGCCAGCAGCTTAGACCCACTAGTCGGACACGAGCAGTACTTC,CASSLDPLVGHEQYF
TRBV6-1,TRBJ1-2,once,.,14,TGTGCCAGCAGTGGGTCGGGACTTCTCTATGGCTACACCTTC,CASSGSGLLYGYTF
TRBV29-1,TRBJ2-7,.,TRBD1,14,TGCAGCGCCACAGGGACAGATCGCTCCTACGAGCAGTACTTC,CSATGTDRSYEQYF
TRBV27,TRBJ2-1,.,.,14,TGTGCCAGCAGTTTAGGAGGGCCGTACAATGAGCAGTTCTTC,CASSLGGPYNEQFF
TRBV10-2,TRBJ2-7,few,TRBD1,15,TGCGCCAGCAGTGAGACGGGACAGGGGGTCGACGAGCAGTACTTC,CASSETGQGVDEQYF
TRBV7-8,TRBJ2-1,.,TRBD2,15,TGTGCCAGCAGCCGTAGCGGGAGGGCTTACAATGAGCAGTTCTTC,CASSRSGRAYNEQFF
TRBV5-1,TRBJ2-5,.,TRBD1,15,TGCGCCAGCAGGGGGACAGGGAGCCTCGAAGAGACCCAGTACTTC,CASRGTGSLEETQYF